This T cell receptor beta chain was observed in a study of cytomegalovirus exposure and HLA in healthy donors. Study findings and constraints: Reportedly, a later analysis found an Asian-associated ancestry cluster had fewer N-insertions than the roughly 700-donor mean. The majority of CMV-associated TCR beta chains were reported as apparently HLA-restricted in a later analysis.

On this clone itself: Its cognate antigen is unknown.

Though probably carrying unrecorded immune exposures, donors were nominally healthy at sampling. Use of 60 Vbeta and 13 Jbeta primers characterized the PCR. In the authors' methods: Later, roughly 80 million unique TCR beta chains were counted in an analysis, and roughly 11 million of them were shared. Data came from immunoSEQ multiplex PCR; TCRdb stores just in-frame clones and leaves some out. V and J calls and clone size are given by that table; D and trimming were obtained from the DNA. The sample records around 92,000 clones, over 80% being singletons. The specimen was PBMCs. The sequence was obtained from a female donor in good health and CMV-seropositive.

In nucleotides, the CDR3 is TGTGCCAGCAGTCTAAGCAATCCAGTGGGCAACGAGCAGTACTTC. Translating it yields CASSLSNPVGNEQYF. J is TRBJ2-7 and V is TRBV27; D is ambiguous. The CDR3 has 15 amino acids. Looked up from germline, CDR1 is MNHEY and CDR2 is SMNVEV (reference sequence). V lost 5 bases and J 5 bases, leaving 19 bases between the germline ends.